The clone carrying this T cell receptor beta chain has a count of ten or more. What it binds is not known. This specimen comes from a study of T cells after yellow fever vaccination. TCR cDNA, made by 5'RACE template switching, carried an added universal primer site and UMIs. MiXCR, run by TCRdb on the 5' RACE reads, gives a single entry per CDR3 protein. Here the sample spans about 320,000 distinct CDR3 sequences, around 4.5% being singletons. Overall study findings and caveats: The secondary response showed a weaker magnitude and a faster peak, day 5 versus 15. Some clonotypes, a small share, were shared between CD4 and CD8 compartments.

CDR1 is SEHNR and CDR2 is FQNEAQ in the germline V gene (reference sequence). V lost 8 bases to trimming and J lost 0 bases, with 11 bases between them. The CDR3 runs to 15 residues. This chain links TRBV7-9 with TRBJ2-6; either TRBD1 or TRBD2 may supply D (6 bases each). The sequence derives from a man between 18 and 35 years old who received the YFV17D yellow fever vaccine. The sequencing here drew on PBMCs, taken 15 days after the yellow fever booster vaccination. The chain's CDR3 is CASPWGASGANVLTF. The CDR3 bases are TGTGCCAGCCCGTGGGGGGCCTCTGGGGCCAACGTCCTGACTTTC.